This T cell receptor (beta chain) was documented in a study of blood T cell repertoires in COVID-19. Per the germline V gene, CDR1 is SNHLY and CDR2 is FYNNEI. Trimming took 4 bases from V and 9 from J, leaving 9 bases between them. The CDR3 totals 11 residues. Method: immunoSEQ multiplex PCR; TCRdb's copy keeps in-frame clones and lacks some. The sample includes about 160,000 clones, about 85% of them seen just once. This chain links TRBV2 with TRBJ1-1, with unresolved D. This clonotype was obtained from a human donor with acute or convalescent COVID-19. The donor label of this sample is uncertain. Specimen: peripheral blood. In DNA form, the CDR3 reads TGTGCCAGCAGTGTCGACAAAAAAGCTTTCTTT. This codes for CASSVDKKAFF.